This T cell receptor beta chain stems from a study of blood T cell repertoires in COVID-19. The wider study: The United States, Italy and Spain were the sources of the acute and convalescent COVID-19 samples. Sample material is recorded as cDNA or gDNA derived from T cells, B-cell-depleted T cells, or PBMCs.

As originally analysed: From reference gene primer amplification, estimates of nucleated cell counts were derived. Sequencing was performed with immunoSEQ multiplex PCR; in TCRdb, only in-frame clones are kept and a portion is missing. The DNA was the basis for D and trimming; V, J and clone size are from that table. The sample comprises 190,000 or so clones, around 90% of which are singletons, and 2.5% to 3.5% rests with the top ten. The CDR3 extends over 18 amino acids. V shed 5 bases, J shed 6 bases, and the junction held 15 bases outside the gene matches. Germline CDR1 SNHLY, CDR2 FYNNEI. This TCR was sampled from a man between 40 and 49 years old with active or convalescent COVID-19. Input material: peripheral blood. The chain links TRBV2 to TRBJ2-3, with 12 nucleotides matching TRBD2. The CDR3 is CASSTRPPTSGGGDTQYF. In DNA form, the CDR3 reads TGTGCCAGCAGTACGAGACCCCCGACTAGCGGGGGCGGGGATACGCAGTATTTT.